This T cell receptor beta chain is drawn from a study of T cells in Graves' hyperthyroidism and ophthalmopathy. Study-wide results and limits: A 13 V-J signature model discriminated ophthalmopathy versus stable hyperthyroidism. Ophthalmopathy onset followed model prediction by a median approximately 7 months.

This clonotype appeared many times. Its target is unknown. Uncontrolled infection, other autoimmune disease, pregnancy or lactation disqualified patients from enrolment. RNA transcripts gave rise to amplified TCR beta CDR3 regions. The HTBI primer set served for first-round RT-PCR of the TCR CDR3. TCRdb analysed the multiplex PCR reads with MiXCR anew, one entry per CDR3 protein. The sample holds about 570,000 distinct CDR3 sequences; more than 45% are singletons and the top ten take under 20%. Material for sequencing was peripheral blood or thyroid tissue (not recorded which). The clonotype was recovered from an adult woman with Graves' disease, either hyperthyroidism or ophthalmopathy (not recorded which).

As DNA, the CDR3 is TGCGCCAGCAGCTTGGACCAGGGGGATGAAAAACTGTTTTTT. The encoded protein is CASSLDQGDEKLFF. The chain joins TRBV5-1 to TRBJ1-4; 7 nucleotides line up with TRBD1. The CDR3 length is 14 residues. Germline V CDR1 and CDR2: SGHRS, YFSETQ. Trimming took 0 bases from V and 6 from J; bases not matched to a gene: 2.